Presented here are 16 T cell receptor beta chains from one specimen sequenced in a study of T cells in Graves' hyperthyroidism and ophthalmopathy. Amplification of TCR beta CDR3 regions used RNA as the template. First-round RT-PCR with HTBI primers amplified the TCR CDR3 region. A single record per CDR3 protein comes from TCRdb applying MiXCR to the multiplex PCR reads. The sample yields around 500,000 distinct CDR3 sequences, around 15% seen once. Sequenced sample: blood. These receptors were taken from a middle-aged woman with Graves' hyperthyroidism.

This clonotype was counted a few times. J is TRBJ1-2 and V is TRBV29-1, with 7 bases that match TRBD1. This CDR3 region has 13 residues. CDR1 is SQVTM, CDR2 ANQGSEA, per germline. V lost 5 bases and J lost 4; bases outside the gene matches: 7. The CDR3 DNA is TGCAGCGTTTCTTCAGGGGGAATCTATGGCTACACCTTC. This sequence encodes CSVSSGGIYGYTF.

This clonotype was seen a few times. This rearrangement joins TRBV27 to TRBJ2-3; TRBD2 matches at 7 bases. CDR1 MNHEY and CDR2 SMNVEV come from the germline V gene (reference sequence). With V trimmed by 6 bases and J by 1 base, 7 bases remained unmatched. CDR3 length equals 15 residues. CDR3 sequence (DNA): TGTGCCAGCAGGGTTTGGGCGGGGGGCACAGATACGCAGTATTTT. Translating gives CASRVWAGGTDTQYF.

The sample holds a few counts of this clonotype. This chain connects TRBV19 to TRBJ1-5; 10 nucleotides match TRBD1. V lost 9 bases and J lost 0; bases outside the gene matches: 11. The CDR3 covers 17 residues. Germline V gene sequence: CDR1 LNHDA, CDR2 SQIVND (reference sequence). CDR3 in amino acids: CASVSGTGEVSNQPQHF. The CDR3 bases are TGTGCCAGCGTTTCCGGGACAGGGGAGGTTAGCAATCAGCCCCAGCATTTT.

This clonotype was seen repeatedly, ten times or more. This chain uses TRBV12-3 or TRBV12-4 with TRBJ2-1; 9 bases line up with TRBD2. There are 15 residues in the CDR3. Germline trimming cut 6 bases from V and 4 bases from J; bases unmatched to any gene: 7. The CDR3 loop reads CASSRNSGSYNEQFF. The CDR3 coding sequence is TGTGCCAGCAGCCGAAATAGCGGGAGTTACAATGAGCAGTTCTTC.

This rearrangement joins TRBV9 to TRBJ2-2; D remains unclear. The germline V and J ends were trimmed by 0 bases and 8 bases, with 8 bases remaining between them. Germline loops: CDR1 SGDLS, CDR2 YYNGEE. The CDR3 loop spans 13 amino acids. CDR3 sequence: CASSVGFGGELFF. The DNA of the CDR3 is TGTGCCAGCAGCGTAGGATTTGGTGGGGAGCTGTTTTTT.

There are a few counts of this clonotype. The rearrangement uses TRBV11-2 and TRBJ2-1, with a weak D call TRBD1 (6 bases). CDR3 length: 13 residues. V was pared by 0 bases and J by 9 bases, with 9 bases between. From germline, CDR1 is SGHAT and CDR2 FQNNGV. The CDR3 region has the DNA TGTGCCAGCAGCTTAGATCTCAGGGGTGAGCAGTTCTTC. This translates into CASSLDLRGEQFF.

In this sample, this clonotype turned up many times. The chain employs TRBV3-1 and TRBJ2-1; 8 positions match TRBD2. With 4 bases clipped from V and 7 bases from J, the junction kept 12 bases outside the gene matches. There are 16 residues in the CDR3. Germline CDR1 and CDR2: LGHDT and YNNKEL (reference sequence). The CDR3 DNA sequence: TGTGCCAGCAGCCGACCCGCCGGGACTAGGGGGAATGAGCAGTTCTTC. As protein: CASSRPAGTRGNEQFF.

This clonotype showed up just a few times. The rearrangement joins TRBV7-9 to TRBJ2-7; TRBD2 aligns across 10 bases. V lost 4 bases and J lost 4; bases outside the gene matches: 10. Germline V gives CDR1 SEHNR, CDR2 FQNEAQ (reference sequence). The CDR3 runs to 16 residues. The CDR3 protein is CASSSTVAGGGYEQYF. CDR3 coding DNA: TGTGCCAGCAGCTCCACTGTAGCGGGAGGAGGATACGAGCAGTACTTC.

This clonotype was observed many times. The chain has TRBV6-2 or TRBV6-3 and TRBJ2-2; D might be TRBD1 or TRBD2, each matching 6 bases. The ends were cut back, 4 bases at V and 2 bases at J, with 14 bases in the middle. This CDR3 has 16 amino acids. Germline CDR1 reads MNHEY; CDR2 reads SVGEGT. For the CDR3, the DNA is TGTGCCAGCAGTTCGTCCAGGGGAGGCAACACCGGGGAGCTGTTTTTT. It specifies CASSSSRGGNTGELFF.

This clonotype was recorded many times. This chain joins TRBV27 and TRBJ1-1; D is ambiguous. V gave up 0 bases and J gave up 2 bases, with 10 bases separating them. Germline CDR1 is MNHEY and CDR2 is SMNVEV (reference sequence). The CDR3 totals 15 residues. The CDR3 DNA reads as TGTGCCAGCAGTTTATCGTGGCAGCTCAACACTGAAGCTTTCTTT. Residues: CASSLSWQLNTEAFF.

This clonotype showed up many times. V usage is TRBV7-8 and J usage is TRBJ1-1; TRBD1 matches 9 bases. The V segment lost 4 bases and the J segment 2 bases; nucleotides outside the gene matches: 14. The CDR3 loop spans 18 amino acids. Germline V gene data show CDR1 as SGHVS and CDR2 as FQNEAQ. The CDR3 DNA follows: TGTGCCAGCAGCTCCTTAATAGGGCTGGGACAGGGAAACACTGAAGCTTTCTTT. It specifies CASSSLIGLGQGNTEAFF.

This clonotype was seen many times. The chain is built from TRBV2 and TRBJ1-1; possibly TRBD1 for D (5 bases). This CDR3 contains 14 residues. Trimming cost V 4 bases and J 1 base, with 10 bases left between them. Germline assignment: CDR1 SNHLY and CDR2 FYNNEI. The chain's CDR3 is CASSAQGKNTEAFF. Here the CDR3 DNA reads TGTGCCAGCAGTGCTCAGGGAAAGAACACTGAAGCTTTCTTT.

In the case of this clonotype: Given a much more abundant clone one base away, this may be a read error. The chain combines TRBV7-2 with TRBJ2-7; a possible D gene is TRBD1 (5 bases). This CDR3 has 16 residues. Germline V gene data show CDR1 as SGHTA and CDR2 as FQGNSA. V lost 5 bases and J 2 bases, leaving 19 bases between the germline ends. The CDR3 sequence is CASSPSPSGNPYEQYF. DNA of the CDR3: TGTGCCAGCAGCCCAAGTCCTTCAGGGAACCCCTACGAGCAGTACTTC.

The chain has TRBV19 and TRBJ2-3; 12 positions match TRBD1. CDR3 size: 16 residues. V gave up 4 bases and J gave up 3 bases; unmatched junction bases: 5. The germline V gene encodes CDR1 LNHDA and CDR2 SQIVND (reference sequence). The CDR3 loop reads CASSTGTGGRTDTQYF. In DNA, the CDR3 is TGTGCCAGTAGTACCGGGACAGGGGGCAGGACAGATACGCAGTATTTT.

This clonotype was counted a few times. This chain connects TRBV12-3 or TRBV12-4 to TRBJ2-3, with 14 positions matching TRBD2. The CDR3 covers 18 residues. Losses at the gene ends were 0 bases for V and 5 bases for J; bases not matched to a gene: 7. Here the CDR3 DNA reads TGTGCCAGCAGTTTAGCGGTCGGACTAGCGGGAGGTAAAGATACGCAGTATTTT. Its protein is CASSLAVGLAGGKDTQYF.

This clonotype has more than one count but fewer than ten. This chain joins TRBV27 and TRBJ2-7; 10 bases line up with TRBD1. Trimming took 3 bases from V and 3 from J; bases not matched to a gene: 8. CDR3 size: 16 residues. Germline CDR1 is MNHEY and CDR2 is SMNVEV (reference sequence). CDR3 sequence (DNA): TGTGCCAGCAGTTTCCTTCCGGGACAGGGGCTCTACGAGCAGTACTTC. It encodes CASSFLPGQGLYEQYF.